This T cell receptor beta chain originates from a study of T cells after yellow fever vaccination. Study overall: Fractions of low cell number were prepared using SMART-Seq v4 Ultra Low Input.

CDR1 and CDR2 from the germline V gene are SGHTA and FQGNSA. The CDR3 extends over 16 amino acids. V lost 1 base and J lost 0, with 10 bases in between. 5'RACE template switching produced TCR cDNA carrying a universal primer site and UMIs. TCRdb recomputed calls from the 5' RACE reads with MiXCR, one row per CDR3 protein. The sample includes 230,000 or so distinct CDR3 sequences, around 3.5% of them seen just once. Overall study results and limits: The CD4 compartment and the CD8 compartment contained a small share of clonotypes in common. The booster saw the reappearance of most primary-vaccination clones (approximately 96% CD4, about 85% CD8).

This clonotype has a handful of counts. Its antigen remains unidentified. This TCR was recovered from a man between 18 and 35 years old who received the YFV17D yellow fever vaccine. The sample in question was PBMCs, obtained 15 days after the yellow fever booster vaccination. The chain joins TRBV7-2 to TRBJ1-5; weak D call: TRBD1 (5 bases). In DNA, the CDR3 is TGTGCCAGCAGCTTAGATGCGACAGTTAGCAATCAGCCCCAGCATTTT. Its protein product is CASSLDATVSNQPQHF.